This T cell receptor (beta chain) was sequenced during a study of shared clonotypes between healthy human individuals. About the study: Three plates each covered CD4 naive and memory; CD8 naive two, CD8 memory one.

Across several immunoSEQ plates, the genomic DNA of each subset was split evenly. The protocol was immunoSEQ multiplex PCR, while the TCRdb copy is restricted to in-frame clones and leaves out a portion. The data hold over a million clones, with approximately 80% observed a single time. For this clone: Its antigen is not known.

Donors were healthy HIV-negative adults without recent acute infections or vaccinations. General study findings and limits: Larger richness was generally estimated for naive than memory subsets.

Sequences were obtained from memory CD4+ T cells from PBMCs. Subset meaning: CD45RA-negative fraction. This TCR derives from a young man in good health. Some clones in this sample may be carry-over from other donors' samples.

The CDR3 region has the DNA TGTGCCTGGACCCCATGGGGGGCTCGGAATCAGCCCCAGCATTTT. Translated: CAWTPWGARNQPQHF. V usage is TRBV30 and J usage is TRBJ1-5, with D tentatively TRBD1 (6 bases). V shed 4 bases and J shed 4 bases, with 17 bases lying between them. Germline assignment: CDR1 GTSNPN and CDR2 SVGIG (reference sequence). The CDR3 is made up of 15 amino acids.